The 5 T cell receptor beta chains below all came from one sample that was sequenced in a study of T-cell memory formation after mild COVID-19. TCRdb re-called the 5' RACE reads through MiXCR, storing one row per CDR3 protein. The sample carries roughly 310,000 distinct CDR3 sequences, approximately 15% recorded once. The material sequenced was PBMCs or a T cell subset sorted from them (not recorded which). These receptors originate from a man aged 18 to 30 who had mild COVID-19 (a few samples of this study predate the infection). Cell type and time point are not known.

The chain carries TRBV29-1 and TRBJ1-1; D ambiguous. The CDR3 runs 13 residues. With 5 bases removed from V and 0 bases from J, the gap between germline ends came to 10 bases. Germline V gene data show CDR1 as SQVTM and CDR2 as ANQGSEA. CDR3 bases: TGCAGCGTTCAAAGGAACTTGAACACTGAAGCTTTCTTT. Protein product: CSVQRNLNTEAFF.

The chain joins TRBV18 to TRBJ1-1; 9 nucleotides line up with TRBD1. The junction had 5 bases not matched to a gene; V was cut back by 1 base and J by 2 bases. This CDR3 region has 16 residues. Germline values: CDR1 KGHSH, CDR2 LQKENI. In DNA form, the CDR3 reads TGTGCCAGCTCACCACTCCGGGACAGGGTTAACACTGAAGCTTTCTTT. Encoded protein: CASSPLRDRVNTEAFF.

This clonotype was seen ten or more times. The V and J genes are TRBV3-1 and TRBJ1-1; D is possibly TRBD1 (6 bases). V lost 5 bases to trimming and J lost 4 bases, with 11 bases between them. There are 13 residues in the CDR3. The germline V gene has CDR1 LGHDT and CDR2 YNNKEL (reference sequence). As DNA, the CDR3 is TGTGCCAGCAGCGTTGCGGGGGCCACTGAAGCTTTCTTT. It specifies CASSVAGATEAFF. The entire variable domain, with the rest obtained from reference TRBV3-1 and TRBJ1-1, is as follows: DTAVSQTPKYLVTQMGNDKSIKCEQNLGHDTMYWYKQDSKKFLKIMFSYNNKELIINETVPNRFSPKSPDKAHLNLHINSLELGDSAVYFCASSVAGATEAFFGQGTRLTVV.

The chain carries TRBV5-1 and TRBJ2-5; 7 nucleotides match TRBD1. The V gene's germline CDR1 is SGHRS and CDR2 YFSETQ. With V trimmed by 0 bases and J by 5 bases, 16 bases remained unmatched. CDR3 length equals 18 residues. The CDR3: CASSLVRTGPNYHETQYF. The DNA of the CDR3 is TGCGCCAGCAGCTTGGTCAGGACAGGCCCAAATTATCACGAGACCCAGTACTTC.

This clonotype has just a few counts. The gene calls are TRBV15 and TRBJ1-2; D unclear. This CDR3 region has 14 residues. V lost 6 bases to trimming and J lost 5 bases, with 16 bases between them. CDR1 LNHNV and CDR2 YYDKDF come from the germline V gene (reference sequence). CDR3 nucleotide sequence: TGTGCCACCAGTAGTCGAGGGCGAGATTATGGCTACACCTTC. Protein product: CATSSRGRDYGYTF.